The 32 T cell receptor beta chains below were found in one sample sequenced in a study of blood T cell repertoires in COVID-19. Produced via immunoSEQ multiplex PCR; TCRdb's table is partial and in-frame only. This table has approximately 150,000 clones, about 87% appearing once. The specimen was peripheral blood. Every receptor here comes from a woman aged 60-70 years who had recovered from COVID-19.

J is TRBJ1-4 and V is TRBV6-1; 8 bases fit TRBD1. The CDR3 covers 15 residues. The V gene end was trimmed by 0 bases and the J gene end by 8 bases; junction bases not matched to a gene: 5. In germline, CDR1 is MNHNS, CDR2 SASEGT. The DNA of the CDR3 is TGTGCCAGCAGTGAAGCGGACAGGGTTGGCGAAAAACTGTTTTTT. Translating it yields CASSEADRVGEKLFF.

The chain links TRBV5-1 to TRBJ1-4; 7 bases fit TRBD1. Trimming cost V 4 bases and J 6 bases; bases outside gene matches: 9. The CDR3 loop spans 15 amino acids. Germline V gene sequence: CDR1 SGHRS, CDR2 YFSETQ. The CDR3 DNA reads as TGCGCCAGCAGCCAAACAGGGGCCCCTCATGAAAAACTGTTTTTT. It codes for CASSQTGAPHEKLFF.

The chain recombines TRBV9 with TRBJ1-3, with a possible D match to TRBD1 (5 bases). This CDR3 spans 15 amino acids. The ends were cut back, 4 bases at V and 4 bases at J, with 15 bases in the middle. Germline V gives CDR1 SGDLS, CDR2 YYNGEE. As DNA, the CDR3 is TGTGCCAGCAGCCCCGGCGGGGGTCCCGGAAACACCATATATTTT. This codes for CASSPGGGPGNTIYF.

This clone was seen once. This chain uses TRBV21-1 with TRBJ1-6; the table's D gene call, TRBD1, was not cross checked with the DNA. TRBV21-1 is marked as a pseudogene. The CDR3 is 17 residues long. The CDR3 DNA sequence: TGTGCCAGCAGCAAGGAATGGGACAGGGAACGAACTTCACCCCTCCACTTT. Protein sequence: CASSKEWDRERTSPLHF.

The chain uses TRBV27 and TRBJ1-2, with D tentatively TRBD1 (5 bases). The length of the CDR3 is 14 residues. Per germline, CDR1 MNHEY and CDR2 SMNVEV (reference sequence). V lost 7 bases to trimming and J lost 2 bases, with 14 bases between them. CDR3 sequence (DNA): TGTGCCAGCACCTCCGCGGACATAAACTATGGCTACACCTTC. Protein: CASTSADINYGYTF.

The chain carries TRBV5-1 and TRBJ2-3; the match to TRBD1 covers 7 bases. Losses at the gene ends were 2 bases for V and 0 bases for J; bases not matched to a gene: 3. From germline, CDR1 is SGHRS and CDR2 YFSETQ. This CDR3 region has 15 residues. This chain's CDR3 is CASSLEGQSTDTQYF. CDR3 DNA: TGCGCCAGCAGCTTAGAGGGACAGAGCACAGATACGCAGTATTTT.

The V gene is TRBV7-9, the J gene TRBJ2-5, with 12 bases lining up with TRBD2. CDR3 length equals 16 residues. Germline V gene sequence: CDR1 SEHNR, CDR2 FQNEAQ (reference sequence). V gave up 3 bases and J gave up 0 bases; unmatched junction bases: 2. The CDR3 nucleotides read TGTGCCAGCAGCTTCGGACTAGCGGGGTACCAAGAGACCCAGTACTTC. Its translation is CASSFGLAGYQETQYF.

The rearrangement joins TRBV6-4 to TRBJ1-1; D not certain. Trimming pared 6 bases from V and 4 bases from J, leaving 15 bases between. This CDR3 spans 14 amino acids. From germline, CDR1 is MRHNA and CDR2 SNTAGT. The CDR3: CASSPGAASTEAFF. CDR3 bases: TGTGCCAGCAGCCCCGGAGCTGCTAGCACTGAAGCTTTCTTT.

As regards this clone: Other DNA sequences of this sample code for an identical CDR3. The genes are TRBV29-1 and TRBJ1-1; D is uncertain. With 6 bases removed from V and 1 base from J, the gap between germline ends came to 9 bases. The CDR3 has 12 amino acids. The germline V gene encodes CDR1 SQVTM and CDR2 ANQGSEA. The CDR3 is CSVVGGNTEAFF. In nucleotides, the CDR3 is TGCAGCGTAGTCGGAGGGAACACTGAAGCTTTCTTT.

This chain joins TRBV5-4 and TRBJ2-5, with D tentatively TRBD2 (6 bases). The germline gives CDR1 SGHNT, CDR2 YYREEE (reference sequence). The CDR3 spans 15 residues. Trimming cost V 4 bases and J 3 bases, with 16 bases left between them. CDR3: CASSLAGGKEETQYF. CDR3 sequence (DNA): TGTGCCAGCAGCCTTGCCGGCGGGAAAGAAGAGACCCAGTACTTC.

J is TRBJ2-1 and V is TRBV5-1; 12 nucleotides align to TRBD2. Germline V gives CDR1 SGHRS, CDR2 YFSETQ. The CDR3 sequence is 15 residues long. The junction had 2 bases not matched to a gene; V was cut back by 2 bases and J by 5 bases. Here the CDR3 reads CASSLLAGGDNEQFF. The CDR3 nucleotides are TGCGCCAGCAGCTTACTAGCGGGGGGTGACAATGAGCAGTTCTTC.

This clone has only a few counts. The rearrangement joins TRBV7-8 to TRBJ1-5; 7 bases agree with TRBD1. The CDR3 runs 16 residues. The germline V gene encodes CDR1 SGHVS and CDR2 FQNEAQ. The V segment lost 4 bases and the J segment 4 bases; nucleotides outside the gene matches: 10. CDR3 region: CASSSQGQGGNQPQHF. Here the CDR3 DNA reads TGTGCCAGCAGCTCACAGGGCCAGGGGGGAAATCAGCCCCAGCATTTT. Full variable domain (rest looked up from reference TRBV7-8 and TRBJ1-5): GAGVSQSPRYKVAKRGQDVALRCDPISGHVSLFWYQQALGQGPEFLTYFQNEAQLDKSGLPSDRFFAERPEGSVSTLKIQRTQQEDSAVYLCASSSQGQGGNQPQHFGDGTRLSIL.

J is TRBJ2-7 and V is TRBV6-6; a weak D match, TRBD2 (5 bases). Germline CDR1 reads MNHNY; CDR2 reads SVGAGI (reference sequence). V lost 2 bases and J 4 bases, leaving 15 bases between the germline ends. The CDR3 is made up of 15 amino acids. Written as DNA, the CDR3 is TGTGCCAGCAGTTACGTGGACCCTAGCATTTACGAGCAGTACTTC. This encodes CASSYVDPSIYEQYF.

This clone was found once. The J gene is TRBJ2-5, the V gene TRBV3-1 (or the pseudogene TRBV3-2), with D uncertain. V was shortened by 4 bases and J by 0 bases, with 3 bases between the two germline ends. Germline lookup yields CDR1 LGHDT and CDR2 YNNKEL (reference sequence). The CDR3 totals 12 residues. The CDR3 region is CASSLNQETQYF. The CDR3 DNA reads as TGTGCCAGCAGCCTAAACCAAGAGACCCAGTACTTC.

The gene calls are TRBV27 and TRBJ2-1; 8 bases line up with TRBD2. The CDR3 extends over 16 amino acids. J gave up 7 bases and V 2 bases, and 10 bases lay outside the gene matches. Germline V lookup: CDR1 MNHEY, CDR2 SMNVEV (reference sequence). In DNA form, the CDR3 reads TGTGCCAGCAGTTTACTCGTCGGGGGGGCCCGGAATGAGCAGTTCTTC. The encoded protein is CASSLLVGGARNEQFF.

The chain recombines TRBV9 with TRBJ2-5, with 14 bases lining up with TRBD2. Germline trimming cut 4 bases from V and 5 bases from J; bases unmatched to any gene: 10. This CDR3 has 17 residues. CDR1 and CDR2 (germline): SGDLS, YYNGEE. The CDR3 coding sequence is TGTGCCAGCAGCCGGACTAGCGGGGGGCTCTCGGGGGAGACCCAGTACTTC. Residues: CASSRTSGGLSGETQYF.

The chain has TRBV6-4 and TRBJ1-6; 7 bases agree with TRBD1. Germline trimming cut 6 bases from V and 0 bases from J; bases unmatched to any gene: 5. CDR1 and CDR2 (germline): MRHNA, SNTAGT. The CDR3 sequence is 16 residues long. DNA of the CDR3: TGTGCCAGCAGCGAGGACAGGCTCTCCTATAATTCACCCCTCCACTTT. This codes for CASSEDRLSYNSPLHF.

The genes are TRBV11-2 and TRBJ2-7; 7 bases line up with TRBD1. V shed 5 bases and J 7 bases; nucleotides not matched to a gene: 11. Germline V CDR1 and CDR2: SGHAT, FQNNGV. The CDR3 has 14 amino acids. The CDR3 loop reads CASSLRDSLDEQYF. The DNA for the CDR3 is TGTGCCAGCAGCCTCCGGGACAGCCTTGATGAGCAGTACTTC.

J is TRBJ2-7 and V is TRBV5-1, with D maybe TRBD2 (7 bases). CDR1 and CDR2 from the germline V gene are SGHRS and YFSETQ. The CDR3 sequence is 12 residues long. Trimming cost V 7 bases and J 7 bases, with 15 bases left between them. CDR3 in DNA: TGCGCCAGCGGGGAACAGGGAGGGGAGCAGTACTTC. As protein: CASGEQGGEQYF.

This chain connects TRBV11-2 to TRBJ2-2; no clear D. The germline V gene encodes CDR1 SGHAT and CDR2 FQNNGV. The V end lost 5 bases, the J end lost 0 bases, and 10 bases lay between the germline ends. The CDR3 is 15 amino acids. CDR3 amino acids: CASSVHAANTGELFF. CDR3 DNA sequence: TGTGCCAGCAGCGTACACGCCGCGAACACCGGGGAGCTGTTTTTT.

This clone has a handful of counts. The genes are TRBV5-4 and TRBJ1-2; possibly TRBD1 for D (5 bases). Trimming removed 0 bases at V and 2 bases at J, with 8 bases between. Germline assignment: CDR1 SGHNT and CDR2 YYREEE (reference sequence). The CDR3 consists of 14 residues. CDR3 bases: TGTGCCAGCAGCTTGGCACAGGAGAACTATGGCTACACCTTC. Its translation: CASSLAQENYGYTF. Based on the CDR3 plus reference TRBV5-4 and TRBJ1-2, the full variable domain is ETGVTQSPTHLIKTRGQQVTLRCSSQSGHNTVSWYQQALGQGPQFIFQYYREEENGRGNFPPRFSGLQFPNYSSELNVNALELDDSALYLCASSLAQENYGYTFGSGTRLTVV.

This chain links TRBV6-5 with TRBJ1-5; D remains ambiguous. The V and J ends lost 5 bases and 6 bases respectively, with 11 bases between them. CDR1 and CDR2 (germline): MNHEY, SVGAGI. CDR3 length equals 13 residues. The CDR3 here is CASSTRVGQPQHF. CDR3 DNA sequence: TGTGCCAGCAGTACGCGGGTGGGTCAGCCCCAGCATTTT.

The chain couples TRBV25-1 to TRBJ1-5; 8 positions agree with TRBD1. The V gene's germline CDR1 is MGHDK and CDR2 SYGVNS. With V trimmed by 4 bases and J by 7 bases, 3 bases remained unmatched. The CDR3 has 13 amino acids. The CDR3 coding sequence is TGTGCCAGCAGTGCGACAGGGGTCCAGCCCCAGCATTTT. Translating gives CASSATGVQPQHF.

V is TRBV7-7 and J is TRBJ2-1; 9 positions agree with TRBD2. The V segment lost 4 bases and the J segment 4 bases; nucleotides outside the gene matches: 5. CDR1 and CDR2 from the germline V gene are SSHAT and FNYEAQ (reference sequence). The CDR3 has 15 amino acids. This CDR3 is CASSSGTSRYNEQFF. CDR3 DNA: TGTGCCAGCAGCTCCGGGACTAGCCGGTACAATGAGCAGTTCTTC.

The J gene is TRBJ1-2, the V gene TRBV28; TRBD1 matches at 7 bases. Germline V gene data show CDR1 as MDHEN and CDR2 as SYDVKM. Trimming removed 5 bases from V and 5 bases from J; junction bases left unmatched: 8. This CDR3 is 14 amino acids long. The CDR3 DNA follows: TGTGCCAGCAGTCCCGGGACAGTGCTTTATGGCTACACCTTC. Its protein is CASSPGTVLYGYTF.

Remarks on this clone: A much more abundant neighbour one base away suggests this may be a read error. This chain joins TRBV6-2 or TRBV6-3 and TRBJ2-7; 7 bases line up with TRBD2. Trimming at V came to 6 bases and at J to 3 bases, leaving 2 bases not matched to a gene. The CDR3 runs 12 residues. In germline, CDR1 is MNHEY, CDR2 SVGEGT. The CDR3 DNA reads TGTGCCAGCAGCCCGGGGGGCTACGAGCAGTACTTC. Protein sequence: CASSPGGYEQYF.

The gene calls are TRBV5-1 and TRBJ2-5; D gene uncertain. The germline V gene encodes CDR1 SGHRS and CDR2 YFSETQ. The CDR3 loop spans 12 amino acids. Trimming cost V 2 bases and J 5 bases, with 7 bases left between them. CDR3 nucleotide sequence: TGCGCCAGCAGCTTTACCGAGGAGACCCAGTACTTC. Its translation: CASSFTEETQYF.

The CDR3 loop reads CASFREGRTEAFF. The CDR3 nucleotides read TGTGCCAGCTTCAGGGAGGGTCGTACTGAAGCTTTCTTT. The rearrangement links TRBV2 to TRBJ1-1; a weak D match, TRBD1 (5 bases). Trimming removed 8 bases at V and 5 bases at J, with 15 bases between. Germline V gene lookup returns CDR1 SNHLY and CDR2 FYNNEI. CDR3 length: 13 amino acids.

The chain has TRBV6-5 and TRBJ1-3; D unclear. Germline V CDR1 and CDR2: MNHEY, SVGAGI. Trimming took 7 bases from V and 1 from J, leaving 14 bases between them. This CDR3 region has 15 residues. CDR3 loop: CASTDQAPSGNTIYF. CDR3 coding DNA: TGTGCCAGCACCGACCAGGCGCCGTCTGGAAACACCATATATTTT.

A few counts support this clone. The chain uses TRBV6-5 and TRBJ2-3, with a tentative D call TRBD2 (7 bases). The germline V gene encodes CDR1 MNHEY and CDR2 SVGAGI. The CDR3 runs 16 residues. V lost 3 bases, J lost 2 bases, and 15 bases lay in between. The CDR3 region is CASSYQGGGYTDTQYF. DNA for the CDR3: TGTGCCAGCAGTTATCAAGGGGGGGGTTACACAGATACGCAGTATTTT.

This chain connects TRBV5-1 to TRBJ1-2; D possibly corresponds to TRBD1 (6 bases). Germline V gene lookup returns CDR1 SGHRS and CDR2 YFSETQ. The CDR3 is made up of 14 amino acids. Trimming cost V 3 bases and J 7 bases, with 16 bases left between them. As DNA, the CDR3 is TGCGCCAGCAGCTCCGGCGGGGGGCTAGGTGGCTACACCTTC. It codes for CASSSGGGLGGYTF.

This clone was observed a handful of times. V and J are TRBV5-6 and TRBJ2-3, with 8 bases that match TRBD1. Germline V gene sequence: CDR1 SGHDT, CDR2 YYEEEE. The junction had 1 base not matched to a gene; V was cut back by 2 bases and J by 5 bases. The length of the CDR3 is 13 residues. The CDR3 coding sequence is TGTGCCAGCAGCTTCGACAGGGGAGATACGCAGTATTTT. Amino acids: CASSFDRGDTQYF.